The 5 T cell receptor beta chains given below trace back to one sample, sequenced in a study of blood T cell repertoires in COVID-19. The data were produced by immunoSEQ multiplex PCR, yet TCRdb's version contains in-frame clones alone and is incomplete. The sample shows about 200,000 clones, over 80% of them seen only once. Input material: peripheral blood. These receptors were collected from a man aged 55-75 years with COVID-19, enrolled during active disease.

The V gene is TRBV28, the J gene TRBJ1-1; maybe TRBD1 (5 bases). This CDR3 is 13 amino acids long. Trimming pared 5 bases from V and 6 bases from J, leaving 13 bases between. In germline, CDR1 is MDHEN, CDR2 SYDVKM. The CDR3 reads CASSPPSTAEAFF. The DNA of the CDR3 is TGTGCCAGCAGTCCACCATCGACAGCTGAAGCTTTCTTT. The complete variable domain, with remaining parts taken from reference TRBV28 and TRBJ1-1, reads DVKVTQSSRYLVKRTGEKVFLECVQDMDHENMFWYRQDPGLGLRLIYFSYDVKMKEKGDIPEGYSVSREKKERFSLILESASTNQTSMYLCASSPPSTAEAFFGQGTRLTVV.

The chain combines TRBV28 with TRBJ2-7, with 9 positions matching TRBD1. The ends lost 10 bases at V and 5 bases at J; junction bases unmatched: 9. Germline V gives CDR1 MDHEN, CDR2 SYDVKM. This CDR3 is 13 amino acids long. Here the CDR3 DNA reads TGTGCCACCCTGGACAGGGGATTAAACGAGCAGTACTTC. As protein: CATLDRGLNEQYF.

This clone appeared a single time. The rearrangement joins TRBV5-4 to TRBJ1-1, with D unresolved. Germline CDR1 SGHNT, CDR2 YYREEE (reference sequence). Trimming took 2 bases from V and 1 from J, leaving 12 bases between them. The CDR3 has 15 amino acids. CDR3 nucleotide sequence: TGTGCCAGCAGCTTAGTTGTAGATCGGAACACTGAAGCTTTCTTT. Amino acids: CASSLVVDRNTEAFF.

The chain recombines TRBV2 with TRBJ2-3; TRBD1 might be the D (6 bases). CDR1 SNHLY and CDR2 FYNNEI come from the germline V gene. V dropped 8 bases and J dropped 4 bases, with 10 bases sitting between them. This CDR3 region has 12 residues. The CDR3 DNA is TGTGCCAGCCAGGGGTTGGCAGATACGCAGTATTTT. Translating gives CASQGLADTQYF.

V is TRBV4-1 and J is TRBJ1-1; perhaps TRBD1 as D (6 bases). CDR3 size: 15 residues. Germline V lookup: CDR1 MGHRA, CDR2 YSYEKL. V lost 1 base to trimming and J lost 4 bases, with 13 bases between them. The CDR3 region is CASSQGGQISTEAFF. CDR3 bases: TGCGCCAGCAGCCAAGGTGGACAGATCAGCACTGAAGCTTTCTTT.